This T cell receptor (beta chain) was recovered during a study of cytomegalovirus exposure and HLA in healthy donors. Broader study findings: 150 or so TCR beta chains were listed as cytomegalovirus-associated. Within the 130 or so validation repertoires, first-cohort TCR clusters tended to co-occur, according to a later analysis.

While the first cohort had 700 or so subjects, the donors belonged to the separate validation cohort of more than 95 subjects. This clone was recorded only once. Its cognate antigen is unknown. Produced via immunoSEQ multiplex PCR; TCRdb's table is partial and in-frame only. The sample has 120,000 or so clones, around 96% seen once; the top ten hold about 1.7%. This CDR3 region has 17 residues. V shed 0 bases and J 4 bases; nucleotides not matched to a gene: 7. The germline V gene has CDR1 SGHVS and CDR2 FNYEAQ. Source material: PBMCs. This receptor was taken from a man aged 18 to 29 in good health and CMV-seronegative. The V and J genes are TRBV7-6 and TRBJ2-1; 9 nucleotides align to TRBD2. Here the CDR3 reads CASSLAPRLAGYNEQFF. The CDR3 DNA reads TGTGCCAGCAGCTTAGCACCTCGGCTAGCGGGATACAATGAGCAGTTCTTC.